The 17 T cell receptor beta chains below come from one sample, sequenced in a study of T cell responses to AZD1222 COVID-19 vaccine. The repertoire was sequenced with immunoSEQ multiplex PCR; TCRdb's copy has only in-frame clones and lacks some. Here the sample spans 150,000 or so clones, approximately 90% being singletons. Sequencing was performed on peripheral blood, taken on day 0 of AZD1222 vaccination. Receptor source: an adult in good health.

The V gene is TRBV5-1, the J gene TRBJ2-6, with D uncertain. The CDR3 consists of 14 residues. Between the trimmed V and J ends, which lost 4 bases and 0 bases, there was a span of 5 bases. Germline V gene sequence: CDR1 SGHRS, CDR2 YFSETQ. CDR3 in amino acids: CASSLRSGANVLTF. In nucleotides, the CDR3 is TGCGCCAGCAGCCTCCGCTCTGGGGCCAACGTCCTGACTTTC. The full variable domain, in which reference TRBV5-1 and TRBJ2-6 provide the parts outside the CDR3, is KAGVTQTPRYLIKTRGQQVTLSCSPISGHRSVSWYQQTPGQGLQFLFEYFSETQRNKGNFPGRFSGRQFSNSRSEMNVSTLELGDSALYLCASSLRSGANVLTFGAGSRLTVL.

V gene TRBV6-1 combines with J gene TRBJ2-1, with 10 bases that match TRBD1. CDR3 length: 17 amino acids. Germline V gives CDR1 MNHNS, CDR2 SASEGT. Trimming cost V 4 bases and J 0 bases; bases outside gene matches: 6. CDR3 sequence reads: CASSGRQGASSYNEQFF. DNA of the CDR3: TGTGCCAGCAGTGGGAGACAGGGGGCTAGCTCCTACAATGAGCAGTTCTTC.

The chain has TRBV5-1 and TRBJ1-3, with D uncertain. Trimming stripped 4 bases from V and 3 bases from J, with 11 bases between. This CDR3 spans 14 amino acids. CDR1 is SGHRS and CDR2 is YFSETQ in the germline V gene. The CDR3 is CASSDPRFGNTIYF. In DNA, the CDR3 is TGCGCCAGCAGCGACCCCCGTTTTGGAAACACCATATATTTT.

CDR3 DNA sequence: TGTGCCAGCAGTAACGGGGATACGCAGTATTTT. Protein sequence: CASSNGDTQYF. This chain joins TRBV6-2 or TRBV6-3 and TRBJ2-3; no reliable D call. Germline CDR1 MNHEY, CDR2 SVGEGT. This CDR3 comprises 11 residues. Deletions cut 5 bases from V and 6 bases from J, with 6 bases between.

This sequence joins TRBV28 and TRBJ2-5; the D is unclear. V was shortened by 3 bases and J by 4 bases, with 9 bases between the two germline ends. The CDR3 is 13 residues long. From germline, CDR1 is MDHEN and CDR2 SYDVKM. The chain's CDR3 is CASSFVFLETQYF. The CDR3 nucleotides read TGTGCCAGCAGTTTCGTCTTTCTAGAGACCCAGTACTTC.

This clone was seen just once. The V and J genes are TRBV6-4 and TRBJ2-6; D is uncertain. This CDR3 region has 16 residues. V lost 3 bases, J lost 2 bases, and 11 bases lay in between. CDR1 is MRHNA, CDR2 SNTAGT, per germline. CDR3 sequence (DNA): TGTGCCAGCAGTGAGGGCGGCTTGGCTGGGGCCAACGTCCTGACTTTC. Protein sequence: CASSEGGLAGANVLTF.

This clone was picked up one time. The chain has TRBV28 and TRBJ1-1, with 9 positions matching TRBD1. This CDR3 is 14 amino acids long. In germline, CDR1 is MDHEN, CDR2 SYDVKM. Trimming removed 5 bases from V and 4 bases from J; junction bases left unmatched: 5. The CDR3 DNA is TGTGCCAGCAGTGTACAGGGGGCTGGCACTGAAGCTTTCTTT. Residues: CASSVQGAGTEAFF.

In its sample, this clone was seen a few times. The chain uses TRBV28 and TRBJ1-1, with D possibly TRBD1 on 6 matching bases. CDR1 MDHEN and CDR2 SYDVKM come from the germline V gene. V gave up 4 bases and J gave up 7 bases, with 16 bases separating them. The CDR3 contains 14 residues. The DNA of the CDR3 is TGTGCCAGCAGTTCGGGACACGGGATAATTGAAGCTTTCTTT. Amino acids: CASSSGHGIIEAFF.

The J gene is TRBJ1-5, the V gene TRBV19, with D uncertain. V lost 4 bases to trimming and J lost 3 bases, with 13 bases between them. The CDR3 extends over 15 amino acids. The V gene's germline CDR1 is LNHDA and CDR2 SQIVND (reference sequence). The DNA of the CDR3 is TGTGCCAGTAGTACATACTCCTTTGACAATCAGCCCCAGCATTTT. It specifies CASSTYSFDNQPQHF.

V gene TRBV5-4 combines with J gene TRBJ1-4, with 7 nucleotides matching TRBD1. Germline V gene data show CDR1 as SGHNT and CDR2 as YYREEE (reference sequence). J gave up 6 bases and V 0 bases, and 8 bases lay outside the gene matches. CDR3 length equals 16 residues. The CDR3 bases are TGTGCCAGCAGCTTGGGCACAGGGGAAGGGCATGAAAAACTGTTTTTT. Encoded protein: CASSLGTGEGHEKLFF. The full variable domain, completed using reference TRBV5-4 and TRBJ1-4, is ETGVTQSPTHLIKTRGQQVTLRCSSQSGHNTVSWYQQALGQGPQFIFQYYREEENGRGNFPPRFSGLQFPNYSSELNVNALELDDSALYLCASSLGTGEGHEKLFFGSGTQLSVL.

The chain links TRBV30 to TRBJ2-1, with 9 bases matching TRBD2. Per the germline V gene, CDR1 is GTSNPN and CDR2 is SVGIG (reference sequence). This CDR3 contains 15 residues. The V and J ends lost 5 bases and 4 bases, in that order; junction bases with no gene match: 9. The CDR3 here is CAWGGGAAVYNEQFF. CDR3 in DNA: TGTGCCTGGGGCGGGGGGGCCGCCGTTTACAATGAGCAGTTCTTC.

The chain employs TRBV3-1 (or the pseudogene TRBV3-2) and TRBJ1-4; 8 bases are a match to TRBD1. Germline loops: CDR1 LGHDT, CDR2 YNNKEL (reference sequence). Germline trimming cut 1 base from V and 5 bases from J; bases unmatched to any gene: 0. The CDR3 is 14 residues long. The CDR3 DNA sequence: TGTGCCAGCAGCCAAGGGACAGGGAATGAAAAACTGTTTTTT. Protein product: CASSQGTGNEKLFF.

The V and J genes are TRBV2 and TRBJ2-3, with 10 bases fitting TRBD2. The CDR3 is 15 amino acids. J lost 1 base, V lost 7 bases, and 5 bases had no gene match. Per germline, CDR1 SNHLY and CDR2 FYNNEI. CDR3 sequence: CASIPLAGGTDTQYF. CDR3 bases: TGTGCCAGCATACCCCTAGCGGGGGGCACAGATACGCAGTATTTT.

This chain links TRBV11-2 with TRBJ1-1, with 8 bases lining up with TRBD1. This CDR3 is 15 amino acids long. V was clipped by 2 bases and J by 4 bases; unmatched bases: 6. Germline V gives CDR1 SGHAT, CDR2 FQNNGV. The CDR3 coding sequence is TGTGCCAGCAGCTTACCCCGGACAGGGTCCACTGAAGCTTTCTTT. This sequence encodes CASSLPRTGSTEAFF.

The V gene is TRBV27, the J gene TRBJ2-1; perhaps TRBD2 as D (6 bases). The V end was cut by 7 bases, the J end by 9 bases, with 19 bases between. CDR3 length equals 14 residues. The germline V gene encodes CDR1 MNHEY and CDR2 SMNVEV (reference sequence). The CDR3 DNA reads TGTGCCAGCACCTTGGGAGCGGGCCAAAGTGAGCAGTTCTTC. It specifies CASTLGAGQSEQFF.

This chain joins TRBV3-1 (or the pseudogene TRBV3-2) and TRBJ2-3, with D perhaps matching TRBD1 or TRBD2 (6 bases each). The CDR3 consists of 18 residues. Germline lookup yields CDR1 LGHDT and CDR2 YNNKEL (reference sequence). Trimming stripped 4 bases from V and 4 bases from J, with 24 bases between. This CDR3 reads CASSPPSTWGAGADTQYF. The CDR3 coding sequence is TGTGCCAGCAGCCCACCTAGTACGTGGGGGGCCGGGGCAGATACGCAGTATTTT.

This chain joins TRBV25-1 and TRBJ1-4; D is ambiguous. Germline CDR1 reads MGHDK; CDR2 reads SYGVNS. V was trimmed by 3 bases and J by 12 bases, leaving 14 bases between them. The CDR3 runs 13 residues. CDR3 nucleotide sequence: TGTGCCAGCAGTGACGACGAGGTTGTAGAACTGTTTTTT. Residues: CASSDDEVVELFF.